The T cell receptor beta chain under discussion was sequenced for a study of Graves' ophthalmopathy and Graves' hyperthyroidism (dated by TCRdb to the late 2010s). Turning to the overall study: Peripheral blood samples were taken at the time of initial diagnosis, before any treatment was given. The study used signatures of the TCR beta repertoire to tell Graves' ophthalmopathy apart from Graves' hyperthyroidism and to predict which patients would progress to ophthalmopathy. In total, approximately 140 blood samples were TCR-sequenced: some 40 ophthalmopathy, under 85 hyperthyroidism and some 17 hyperthyroidism-to-ophthalmopathy patients. To explore V-J signatures distinguishing ophthalmopathy from hyperthyroidism, a discovery set of under 110 patients (fewer than 45 ophthalmopathy, some 55 stable hyperthyroidism) was enrolled. The independent validation cohort included around 19 hyperthyroidism patients plus 17 patients who later progressed from hyperthyroidism to ophthalmopathy. In 6 or 7 hyperthyroidism patients, T-cell repertoires of thyroid tissue and blood were compared. After sampling, hyperthyroidism patients received methimazole starting at 30 mg daily, and ophthalmopathy patients received high-dose intravenous methylprednisolone. The roughly 90 discovery patients were divided at random into training and test sets in a 7:3 ratio.

The germline V gene sets CDR1 to SGHRS and CDR2 to YFSETQ. Compared with germline, V lacks 3 bases and J lacks 1 base; bases without a gene match: 8. From its cysteine to its phenylalanine, the CDR3 spans 16 amino acids. Only CDR3 DNA remains: 48 bases, in frame from the first base. Hyperthyroidism was considered stable if no progression to ophthalmopathy occurred within 18 months of follow-up. Patients with hyperthyroidism were aged 18 to 65 years, had been newly diagnosed, and had a disease duration of less than 2 months. Patients were excluded if they had other autoimmune diseases, uncontrolled infections, pregnancy or lactation. Clinical symptoms, serum thyroxine, TRAb, thyroid ultrasound and orbital computed tomography formed the basis of the diagnosis. Using Ficoll-Paque density gradient centrifugation, PBMCs were isolated from about 9.4 ml of fresh peripheral blood. Trizol reagent was used to extract the total RNA, and its quality was then checked on an Agilent 2100 Bioanalyzer.

For this clonotype: What this receptor recognizes is not known. Per-base quality was not reported, and no clone a single base away is much larger than it.

For repertoire sequencing, TCR beta CDR3 regions were amplified from RNA transcripts. The first round of RT-PCR was done with HTBI primers and the Qiagen OneStep RT-PCR kit, and was followed by a second round of multiplex PCR, then size selection and purification. Libraries were sequenced on an Illumina HiSeq2000 using paired-end 100 bp reads. As for the original processing: Reads were processed with SOAPnuke, discarding reads with adapters, uncalled bases, mean Phred below 15, or no exact constant-primer or identifier match. COPE v1.2.5 was used to merge high-quality paired reads. Clonotypes were defined as unique nucleotide sequences and were aligned to IMGT TRB V, D and J references using MiTCR v1.1. Analysis was restricted to V-J combinations with a frequency above 0.0001, which covered roughly 99% of repertoires. For each V-J combination, a TCR clonal expansion and chaos score was defined as F50 clonal expansion divided by the chaos observed in the TCRdist matrix. Welch's t-statistics and random forest were used to reduce the features to 10 to 15 V-J combinations, which were then used as input to a naive Bayes classifier. The Morisita-Horn index was used to measure how similar the thyroid and blood repertoires were. TCRdb applied fastp at Q25 and MiXCR to the public reads, then kept only in-frame beta chains. All rows with the same CDR3 protein become a single entry with the most common DNA and genes. These V and J calls originate from TCRdb's pipeline instead of the authors' own analysis. Here the sample has approximately 410,000 distinct CDR3 sequences; 15% occur a single time. The top ten hold around 7% of the sample.

What the work shows at the level of the full study, not this receptor alone: No statistical method was used to predetermine the sample size, and group allocation was not hidden from the investigators. In validation, the model predicted ophthalmopathy progression with over 60% sensitivity and less than 80% specificity; fewer than 15 predicted patients were CT-confirmed with GO in a median of around 6 months. In cross-validation, the 13-signature model distinguished ophthalmopathy from stable hyperthyroidism with around 86% sensitivity and over 81% specificity, while in the test set the corresponding values were 80% and 75%. Most expanded thyroid clonotypes with a frequency above 0.001 also appeared in blood, which suggests that blood repertoires may reflect the immune response in the thyroid.

Material for sequencing was peripheral blood. The sequence was obtained from a young woman with stable Graves' hyperthyroidism. Donor details come from another sample of the same person, matched by shared clones. The V and J segments used are TRBV5-1 and TRBJ2-7; TRBD2 aligns with 9 central bases. The CDR3 protein: CASSSGLALTSYEQYF. The DNA sequence is TGCGCCAGCAGCTCAGGACTAGCGCTAACTTCCTACGAGCAGTACTTC.